The 32 T cell receptor beta chains presented below share a single source sample, sequenced in a study of a mutant IDH1 vaccine in newly diagnosed glioma. The time point is: week 11, during vaccination. Each vaccine dose was 300 ug of mutant IDH1 20-mer peptide, with topical imiquimod. TCRdb's copy holds only in-frame clones and misses some; the assay was immunoSEQ multiplex PCR. The sample holds some 60,000 clones, approximately 80% seen once. Their antigen targets remain unknown. The sequenced sample was PBMCs, obtained from a glioma patient whose treatment included an IDH1 peptide vaccine. The source of these receptors is a man aged 25-45 years with glioma.

This chain joins TRBV11-2 and TRBJ1-2; TRBD1 agrees at 7 bases. This CDR3 has 17 amino acids. Losses at the gene ends were 5 bases for V and 0 bases for J; bases not matched to a gene: 12. CDR1 is SGHAT, CDR2 FQNNGV, per germline. CDR3 protein: CASSPWTGRAANYGYTF. CDR3 bases: TGTGCCAGCAGCCCTTGGACAGGCCGAGCTGCTAACTATGGCTACACCTTC.

The V call is TRBV7-9, the J call TRBJ1-5, with D unresolved. This CDR3 has 12 amino acids. The germline V and J ends were trimmed by 6 bases and 7 bases, with 10 bases remaining between them. Germline CDR1 is SEHNR and CDR2 is FQNEAQ (reference sequence). CDR3 sequence reads: CASSRSEQPQHF. Here the CDR3 DNA reads TGTGCCAGCAGTCGTTCAGAGCAGCCCCAGCATTTT.

The chain links TRBV9 to TRBJ2-2; D gene uncertain. Trimming stripped 0 bases from V and 10 bases from J, with 10 bases between. CDR1 and CDR2 (germline): SGDLS, YYNGEE. The CDR3 has 13 amino acids. CDR3 loop: CASSVGPDPELFF. The CDR3 region has the DNA TGTGCCAGCAGCGTAGGTCCGGACCCGGAGCTGTTTTTT.

This rearrangement joins TRBV4-1 to TRBJ2-7; 12 nucleotides agree with TRBD2. Germline V gene sequence: CDR1 MGHRA, CDR2 YSYEKL. J was trimmed by 3 bases and V by 0 bases; bases with no gene match: 9. The CDR3 totals 18 residues. CDR3 residues: CASSQDRGGLAGFYEQYF. The CDR3 bases are TGCGCCAGCAGCCAAGATAGGGGAGGACTAGCGGGATTCTACGAGCAGTACTTC.

The genes are TRBV7-2 and TRBJ1-4; no reliable D call. The V end was cut by 3 bases, the J end by 0 bases, with 8 bases between. Germline V gene lookup returns CDR1 SGHTA and CDR2 FQGNSA. The CDR3 is made up of 15 amino acids. The DNA of the CDR3 is TGTGCCAGCAGCTTCCAGGTTGCAACTAATGAAAAACTGTTTTTT. Its protein product is CASSFQVATNEKLFF.

This clone was observed once. The gene calls are TRBV6-6 and TRBJ2-7; D may be TRBD2 (7 bases). With 0 bases removed from V and 2 bases from J, the gap between germline ends came to 14 bases. The germline CDR1 and CDR2 sequences are MNHNY and SVGAGI (reference sequence). The CDR3 contains 16 residues. CDR3 region: CASSYSKGGGPYEQYF. CDR3 sequence (DNA): TGTGCCAGCAGTTACTCGAAGGGGGGGGGACCCTACGAGCAGTACTTC.

This chain uses TRBV7-9 with TRBJ1-1; D ambiguous. Germline CDR1 and CDR2: SEHNR and FQNEAQ (reference sequence). The CDR3 runs to 10 residues. V lost 8 bases, J lost 8 bases, and 9 bases lay in between. The CDR3 DNA follows: TGTGCCAGCGGCGAGGTAGAAGCTTTCTTT. Its translation: CASGEVEAFF.

The rearrangement joins TRBV7-8 to TRBJ1-4; a possible D gene is TRBD1 (6 bases). The CDR3 consists of 17 residues. Trimming cost V 0 bases and J 8 bases, with 19 bases left between them. CDR1 is SGHVS, CDR2 FQNEAQ, per germline. For the CDR3, the DNA is TGTGCCAGCAGCTTAGCCCTAGGGGGGCAGGGTGGAGAAAAACTGTTTTTT. Translating it yields CASSLALGGQGGEKLFF.

The genes are TRBV29-1 and TRBJ2-2, with 10 bases identical to TRBD1. The germline CDR1 and CDR2 sequences are SQVTM and ANQGSEA. The CDR3 is 15 residues long. J was trimmed by 5 bases and V by 1 base; bases with no gene match: 4. CDR3 sequence: CSVEGQGAGTGELFF. Here the CDR3 DNA reads TGCAGCGTTGAAGGACAGGGGGCAGGTACCGGGGAGCTGTTTTTT.

For the CDR3, the DNA is TGTGCCAGTAGTATTGGAGGGATGGGATCCTACGAGCAGTACTTC. Protein: CASSIGGMGSYEQYF. This chain joins TRBV19 and TRBJ2-7, with D possibly being TRBD2 (6 bases). This CDR3 region has 15 residues. Trimming left V 3 bases short and J 1 base short, with 13 bases between. The germline gives CDR1 LNHDA, CDR2 SQIVND (reference sequence). Together with reference TRBV19 and TRBJ2-7, the CDR3 gives the full variable domain: DGGITQSPKYLFRKEGQNVTLSCEQNLNHDAMYWYRQDPGQGLRLIYYSQIVNDFQKGDIAEGYSVSREKKESFPLTVTSAQKNPTAFYLCASSIGGMGSYEQYFGPGTRLTVT.

This clone has a single count. Other DNA sequences from this sample encode an identical CDR3 as well. The chain carries TRBV28 and TRBJ2-7; 15 positions match TRBD2. V lost 5 bases and J lost 7; bases outside the gene matches: 9. The CDR3 contains 16 residues. The germline V gene encodes CDR1 MDHEN and CDR2 SYDVKM. The CDR3 DNA is TGTGCCAGCAGTCCGCCGGGACTAGCGGGGGGTTATGAGCAGTACTTC. This encodes CASSPPGLAGGYEQYF.

This clone was detected only once. The chain carries TRBV2 and TRBJ2-2, with 8 positions matching TRBD1. Germline-derived CDR1 and CDR2 are SNHLY and FYNNEI. There are 16 residues in the CDR3. The V segment lost 4 bases and the J segment 0 bases; nucleotides outside the gene matches: 4. CDR3 in amino acids: CASSGPGQANTGELFF. The CDR3 DNA is TGTGCCAGCAGTGGACCGGGACAGGCGAACACCGGGGAGCTGTTTTTT.

Of note for this clone: The limits of the CDR3 on the DNA are not certain, so only TCRdb's listed CDR3 is given. This rearrangement joins TRBV5-1 to TRBJ1-2; TRBD1, the table's D call, lacks a check against the DNA. The CDR3 has 20 residues if both end residues are counted. From germline, CDR1 is SGHRS and CDR2 YFSETQ. The CDR3 loop is CASRQLSVRKTYGYTFGYTF.

This clone is a singleton in its sample. J is TRBJ2-5 and V is TRBV13, with 10 bases aligning to TRBD1. J was trimmed by 3 bases and V by 0 bases; bases with no gene match: 4. CDR3 size: 16 residues. CDR1 and CDR2 (germline): PRHDT, FYEKMQ (reference sequence). The CDR3 region has the DNA TGTGCCAGCAGCTTAGGCCGGACAGGGGGAAAAGAGACCCAGTACTTC. Translation gives CASSLGRTGGKETQYF.

V usage is TRBV5-4 and J usage is TRBJ1-4; possible D gene TRBD1, 5 bases. V was trimmed by 4 bases and J by 5 bases, leaving 15 bases between them. CDR1 and CDR2 from the germline V gene are SGHNT and YYREEE (reference sequence). CDR3 length: 15 amino acids. The CDR3 coding sequence is TGTGCCAGCAGCGCATCCAGGGTTCAGAATGAAAAACTGTTTTTT. Protein: CASSASRVQNEKLFF.

The chain combines TRBV4-1 with TRBJ1-1, with D possibly being TRBD1 (5 bases). V was cut by 4 bases and J by 4 bases, with 19 bases left in between. CDR3 length: 16 amino acids. In germline, CDR1 is MGHRA, CDR2 YSYEKL. The CDR3, as DNA: TGCGCCAGCAGCCGCTCGGGAAAGGGGCTGGGCACTGAAGCTTTCTTT. Its translation: CASSRSGKGLGTEAFF.

The chain employs TRBV7-3 and TRBJ2-1; no firm D call. CDR3 length: 13 residues. Per germline, CDR1 SGHTA and CDR2 FQGTGA. Trimming cost V 6 bases and J 0 bases, with 6 bases left between them. CDR3 bases: TGTGCCAGCAGGGCCAGCTCCTACAATGAGCAGTTCTTC. It translates to CASRASSYNEQFF.

The chain couples TRBV2 to TRBJ2-4, with D unclear. The CDR3 sequence is 15 residues long. The V end lost 6 bases, the J end lost 1 base, and 13 bases lay between the germline ends. Germline CDR1 and CDR2: SNHLY and FYNNEI. CDR3 loop: CASSAVLGAKNIQYF. The CDR3 DNA reads as TGTGCCAGCAGCGCAGTCCTAGGGGCCAAAAACATTCAGTACTTC.

This chain links TRBV9 with TRBJ1-4; D remains ambiguous. The CDR3 loop spans 13 amino acids. Germline values: CDR1 SGDLS, CDR2 YYNGEE. The V and J ends lost 3 bases and 14 bases respectively, with 17 bases between them. Here the CDR3 DNA reads TGTGCCAGCAGCGCCCCCTCTGAAAAGTGGCTGTTTTTT. Encoded protein: CASSAPSEKWLFF.

The rearrangement uses TRBV5-8 and TRBJ2-5; 7 bases align to TRBD1. The CDR3 has 16 amino acids. Trimming at V came to 3 bases and at J to 1 base, leaving 9 bases not matched to a gene. Germline CDR1 is SGHTS and CDR2 is YDEGEE. In nucleotides, the CDR3 is TGTGCCAGCAGCTGGGGGAAACAGGGGCGCCAAGAGACCCAGTACTTC. Translated, it gives CASSWGKQGRQETQYF.

The V and J genes are TRBV5-6 and TRBJ1-2; the match to TRBD1 covers 7 bases. The CDR3 has 14 residues. Trimming took 1 base from V and 10 from J; bases not matched to a gene: 10. Germline V CDR1 and CDR2: SGHDT, YYEEEE. The CDR3 nucleotides read TGTGCCAGCAGCTTGCAGACAGGGCAGCCCGTCTACACCTTC. Its translation is CASSLQTGQPVYTF.

The chain is built from TRBV7-9 and TRBJ2-7, with D hard to call. V was pared by 5 bases and J by 5 bases, with 13 bases between. The CDR3 extends over 13 amino acids. Germline V gene data show CDR1 as SEHNR and CDR2 as FQNEAQ (reference sequence). CDR3 region: CASSPRPRNEQYF. The CDR3 nucleotides are TGTGCCAGCAGCCCCCGTCCCAGAAACGAGCAGTACTTC.

A single count supports this clone. This chain connects TRBV30 to TRBJ2-7; 8 bases map to TRBD2. The CDR3 is made up of 14 amino acids. CDR1 is GTSNPN, CDR2 SVGIG, per germline (reference sequence). With V trimmed by 4 bases and J by 4 bases, 9 bases remained unmatched. CDR3 nucleotide sequence: TGTGCCTGGATTAACGGCGGGGGGCAATACGAGCAGTACTTC. It yields the protein CAWINGGGQYEQYF.

This clone was detected only once. The chain combines TRBV6-1 with TRBJ2-3; weak D call: TRBD1 (5 bases). CDR3 length equals 15 residues. V shed 1 base and J shed 4 bases, with 12 bases lying between them. The germline gives CDR1 MNHNS, CDR2 SASEGT. Here the CDR3 reads CASSEGQPGADTQYF. DNA of the CDR3: TGTGCCAGCAGTGAAGGACAGCCCGGAGCAGATACGCAGTATTTT.

The rearrangement links TRBV6-5 to TRBJ2-3; D is uncertain. V was clipped by 5 bases and J by 1 base, with 13 bases between them. CDR3 length: 15 residues. The germline gives CDR1 MNHEY, CDR2 SVGAGI. The CDR3 loop reads CASSTKPSGTDTQYF. The DNA for the CDR3 is TGTGCCAGCAGTACTAAACCTTCCGGCACAGATACGCAGTATTTT.

This chain links TRBV10-3 with TRBJ2-7, with TRBD1 identical over 9 bases. The CDR3 runs to 15 residues. CDR1 and CDR2 from the germline V gene are ENHRY and SYGVKD. Unmatched junction bases numbered 8, after V lost 7 bases and J lost 1 base. CDR3 region: CAINTGTGLSYEQYF. The CDR3 DNA sequence: TGTGCCATCAATACCGGGACAGGGTTATCCTACGAGCAGTACTTC.

Comment on this clone: This specimen includes other DNA sequences encoding the same CDR3. The chain uses TRBV30 and TRBJ1-2, with a possible D match to TRBD1 (5 bases). Trimming took off 0 bases at V and 2 bases at J, with 10 bases between the two ends. The CDR3 covers 14 residues. Germline CDR1 and CDR2: GTSNPN and SVGIG (reference sequence). CDR3 loop: CAWSVLGHNYGYTF. Written as DNA, the CDR3 is TGTGCCTGGAGTGTACTGGGGCACAACTATGGCTACACCTTC.

The table lists this clone with a count of one. The gene calls are TRBV10-3 and TRBJ1-5; D uncertain. CDR1 is ENHRY and CDR2 is SYGVKD in the germline V gene. V lost 4 bases to trimming and J lost 8 bases, with 15 bases between them. The CDR3 contains 14 residues. This CDR3 reads CAISANSQIEPQHF. DNA of the CDR3: TGTGCCATCAGTGCAAACTCACAGATAGAGCCCCAGCATTTT.

V usage is TRBV29-1 and J usage is TRBJ1-6; TRBD1 might be the D (6 bases). The CDR3 loop spans 13 amino acids. Trimming removed 4 bases at V and 6 bases at J, with 10 bases between. The germline V gene encodes CDR1 SQVTM and CDR2 ANQGSEA. For the CDR3, the DNA is TGCAGCGTTGGAGAGGGGGGTAATTCACCCCTCCACTTT. Translated: CSVGEGGNSPLHF.

The chain employs TRBV7-9 and TRBJ1-2; TRBD1 is a possible D gene (5 bases). This CDR3 has 12 amino acids. Deletions cut 5 bases from V and 8 bases from J, with 12 bases between. Germline-derived CDR1 and CDR2 are SEHNR and FQNEAQ (reference sequence). CDR3 DNA: TGTGCCAGCAGCCTCGGACAAAGGGGCTACACCTTC. Translated: CASSLGQRGYTF.

V and J are TRBV30 and TRBJ1-2; D possibly corresponds to TRBD1 (5 bases). The CDR3 covers 13 residues. The V gene lost 5 bases and the J gene lost 4 bases, with 14 bases spanning the gap. From germline, CDR1 is GTSNPN and CDR2 SVGIG (reference sequence). DNA for the CDR3: TGTGCCTGGGGAAGGGGCAGCGTCTATGGCTACACCTTC. This sequence encodes CAWGRGSVYGYTF.

The J gene is TRBJ2-7, the V gene TRBV18, with TRBD2 matching 10 bases. The junction had 3 bases not matched to a gene; V was cut back by 3 bases and J by 1 base. Germline V gene data show CDR1 as KGHSH and CDR2 as LQKENI. This CDR3 has 15 amino acids. The CDR3 region is CASSPGLANSYEQYF. CDR3 nucleotides: TGTGCCAGCTCACCGGGACTAGCGAATTCCTACGAGCAGTACTTC.